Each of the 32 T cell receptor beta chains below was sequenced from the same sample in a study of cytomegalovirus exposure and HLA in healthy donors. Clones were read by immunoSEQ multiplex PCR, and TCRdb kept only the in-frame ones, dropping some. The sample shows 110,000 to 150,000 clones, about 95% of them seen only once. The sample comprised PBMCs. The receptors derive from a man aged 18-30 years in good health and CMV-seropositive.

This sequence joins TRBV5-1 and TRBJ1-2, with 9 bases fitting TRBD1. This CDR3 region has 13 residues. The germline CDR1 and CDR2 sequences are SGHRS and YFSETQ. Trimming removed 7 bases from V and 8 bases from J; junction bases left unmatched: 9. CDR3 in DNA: TGCGCCAGCGGAGAACAGGGGGCGACCGGCTACACCTTC. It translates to CASGEQGATGYTF.

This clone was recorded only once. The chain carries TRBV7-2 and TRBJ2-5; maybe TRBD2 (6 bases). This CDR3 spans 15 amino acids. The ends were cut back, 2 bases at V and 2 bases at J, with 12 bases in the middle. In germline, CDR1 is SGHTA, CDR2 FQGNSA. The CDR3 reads CASSLIGSEQETQYF. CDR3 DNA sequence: TGTGCCAGCAGCTTAATCGGGAGTGAACAAGAGACCCAGTACTTC.

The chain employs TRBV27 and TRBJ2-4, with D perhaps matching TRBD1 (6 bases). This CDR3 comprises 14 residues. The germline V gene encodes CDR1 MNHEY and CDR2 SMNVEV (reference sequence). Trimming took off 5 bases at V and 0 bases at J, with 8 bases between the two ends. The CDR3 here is CASSPGEAKNIQYF. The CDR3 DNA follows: TGTGCCAGCAGTCCAGGGGAAGCCAAAAACATTCAGTACTTC.

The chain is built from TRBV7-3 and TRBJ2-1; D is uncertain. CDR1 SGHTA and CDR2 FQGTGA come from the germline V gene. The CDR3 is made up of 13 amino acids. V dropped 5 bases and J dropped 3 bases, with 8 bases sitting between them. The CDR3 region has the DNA TGTGCCAGCAGCCCCCAGAACTACAATGAGCAGTTCTTC. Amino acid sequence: CASSPQNYNEQFF.

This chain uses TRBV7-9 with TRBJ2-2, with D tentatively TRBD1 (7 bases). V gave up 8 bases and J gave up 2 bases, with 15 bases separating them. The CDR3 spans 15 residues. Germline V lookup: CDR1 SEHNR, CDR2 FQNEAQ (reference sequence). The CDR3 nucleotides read TGTGCCAGCCCGCGCGGGACAGCAAACACCGGGGAGCTGTTTTTT. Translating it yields CASPRGTANTGELFF.

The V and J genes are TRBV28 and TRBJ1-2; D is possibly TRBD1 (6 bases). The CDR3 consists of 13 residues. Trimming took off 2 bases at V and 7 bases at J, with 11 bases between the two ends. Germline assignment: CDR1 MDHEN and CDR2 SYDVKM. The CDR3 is CASSLGGWGGYTF. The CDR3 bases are TGTGCCAGCAGTTTAGGGGGCTGGGGTGGCTACACCTTC.

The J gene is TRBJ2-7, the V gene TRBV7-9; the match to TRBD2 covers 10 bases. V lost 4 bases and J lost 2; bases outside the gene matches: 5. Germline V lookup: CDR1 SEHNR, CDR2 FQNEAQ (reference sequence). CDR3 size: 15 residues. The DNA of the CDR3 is TGTGCCAGCAGCTCCACTAGCGGGAAGGCCTACGAGCAGTACTTC. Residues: CASSSTSGKAYEQYF.

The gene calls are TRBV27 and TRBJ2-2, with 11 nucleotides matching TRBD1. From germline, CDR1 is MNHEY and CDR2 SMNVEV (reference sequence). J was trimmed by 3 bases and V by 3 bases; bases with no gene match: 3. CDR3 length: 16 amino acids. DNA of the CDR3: TGTGCCAGCAGTTTCCGGGACAGGGGGTACACCGGGGAGCTGTTTTTT. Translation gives CASSFRDRGYTGELFF.

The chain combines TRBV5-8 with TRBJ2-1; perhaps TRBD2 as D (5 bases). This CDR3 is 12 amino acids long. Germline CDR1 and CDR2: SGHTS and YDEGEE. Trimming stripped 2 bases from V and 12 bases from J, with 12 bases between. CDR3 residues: CASSFSARGQFF. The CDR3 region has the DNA TGTGCCAGCAGCTTTAGCGCCCGGGGGCAGTTCTTC.

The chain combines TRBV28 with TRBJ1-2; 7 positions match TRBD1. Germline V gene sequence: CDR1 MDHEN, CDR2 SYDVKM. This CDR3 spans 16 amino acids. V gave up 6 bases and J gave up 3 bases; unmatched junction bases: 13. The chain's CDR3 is CASRGQPSSKDYGYTF. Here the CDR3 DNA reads TGTGCCAGCAGGGGACAGCCCTCGTCCAAGGACTATGGCTACACCTTC.

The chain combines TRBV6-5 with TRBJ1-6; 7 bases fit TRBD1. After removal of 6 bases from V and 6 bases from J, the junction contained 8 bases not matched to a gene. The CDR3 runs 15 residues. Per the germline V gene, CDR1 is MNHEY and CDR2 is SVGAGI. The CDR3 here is CASRKSPGGNSPLHF. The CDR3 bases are TGTGCCAGCAGGAAATCACCAGGGGGTAATTCACCCCTCCACTTT.

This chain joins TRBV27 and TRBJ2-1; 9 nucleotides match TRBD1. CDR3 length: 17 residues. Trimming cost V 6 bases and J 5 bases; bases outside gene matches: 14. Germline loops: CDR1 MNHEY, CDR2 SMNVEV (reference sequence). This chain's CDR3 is CASRPRALGQGNNEQFF. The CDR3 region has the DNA TGTGCCAGCAGGCCGAGGGCTCTAGGACAGGGGAACAATGAGCAGTTCTTC.

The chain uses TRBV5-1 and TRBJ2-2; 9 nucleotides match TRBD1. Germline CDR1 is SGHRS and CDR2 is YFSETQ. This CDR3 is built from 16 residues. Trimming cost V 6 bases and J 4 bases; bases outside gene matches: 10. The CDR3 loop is CASKTGQGPFTGELFF. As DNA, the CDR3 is TGCGCCAGCAAGACCGGACAGGGGCCATTCACCGGGGAGCTGTTTTTT.

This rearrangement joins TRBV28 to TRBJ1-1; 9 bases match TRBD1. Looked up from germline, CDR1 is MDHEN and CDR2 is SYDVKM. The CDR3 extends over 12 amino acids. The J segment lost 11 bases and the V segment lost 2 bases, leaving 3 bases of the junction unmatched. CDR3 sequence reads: CASSLGTGPAFF. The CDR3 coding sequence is TGTGCCAGCAGTTTAGGGACAGGGCCTGCTTTCTTT. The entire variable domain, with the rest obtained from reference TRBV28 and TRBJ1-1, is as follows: DVKVTQSSRYLVKRTGEKVFLECVQDMDHENMFWYRQDPGLGLRLIYFSYDVKMKEKGDIPEGYSVSREKKERFSLILESASTNQTSMYLCASSLGTGPAFFGQGTRLTVV.

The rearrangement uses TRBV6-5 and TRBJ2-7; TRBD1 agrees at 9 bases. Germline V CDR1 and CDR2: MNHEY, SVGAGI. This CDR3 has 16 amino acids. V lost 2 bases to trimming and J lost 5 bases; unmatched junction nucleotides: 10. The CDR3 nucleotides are TGTGCCAGCAGTTACCGTCCCGGGACAGGGATCCACGAGCAGTACTTC. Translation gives CASSYRPGTGIHEQYF.

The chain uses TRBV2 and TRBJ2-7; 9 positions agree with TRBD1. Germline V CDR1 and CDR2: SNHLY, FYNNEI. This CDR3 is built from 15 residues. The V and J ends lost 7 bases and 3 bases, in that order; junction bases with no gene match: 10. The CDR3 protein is CASTLIRDRVYEQYF. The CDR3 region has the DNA TGTGCCAGCACCTTAATCCGGGACAGGGTCTACGAGCAGTACTTC.

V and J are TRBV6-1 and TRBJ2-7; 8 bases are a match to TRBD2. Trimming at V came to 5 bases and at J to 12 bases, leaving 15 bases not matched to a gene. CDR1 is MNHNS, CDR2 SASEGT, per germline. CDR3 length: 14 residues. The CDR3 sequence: CASSSREGPLGWYF. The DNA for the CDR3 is TGTGCCAGCAGTTCCCGGGAGGGGCCCCTTGGGTGGTACTTC.

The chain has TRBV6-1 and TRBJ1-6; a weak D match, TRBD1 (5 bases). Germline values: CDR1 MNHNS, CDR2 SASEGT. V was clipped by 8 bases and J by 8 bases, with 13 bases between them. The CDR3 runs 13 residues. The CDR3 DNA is TGTGCCAGCTACTTGGGCAGGGATTCACCCCTCCACTTT. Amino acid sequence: CASYLGRDSPLHF.

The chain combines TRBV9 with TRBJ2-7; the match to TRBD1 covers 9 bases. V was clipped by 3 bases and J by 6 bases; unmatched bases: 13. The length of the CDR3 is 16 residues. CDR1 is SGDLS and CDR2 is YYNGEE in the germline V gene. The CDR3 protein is CASSARDRALPLEQYF. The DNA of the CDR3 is TGTGCCAGCAGCGCGAGGGACAGGGCGTTGCCTCTCGAGCAGTACTTC.

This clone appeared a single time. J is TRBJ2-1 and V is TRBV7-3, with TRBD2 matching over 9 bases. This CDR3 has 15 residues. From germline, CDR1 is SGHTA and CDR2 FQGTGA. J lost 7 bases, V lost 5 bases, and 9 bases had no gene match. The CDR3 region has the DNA TGTGCCAGCAGCCCCGGCGGCGGGAGGGCGAATGAGCAGTTCTTC. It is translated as CASSPGGGRANEQFF.

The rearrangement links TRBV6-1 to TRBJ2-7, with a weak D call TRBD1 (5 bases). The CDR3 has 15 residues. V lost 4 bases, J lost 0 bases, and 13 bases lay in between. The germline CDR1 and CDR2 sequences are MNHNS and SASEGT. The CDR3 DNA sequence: TGTGCCAGCAGTGCCCGTAGGGGTAGCTCCTACGAGCAGTACTTC. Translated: CASSARRGSSYEQYF.

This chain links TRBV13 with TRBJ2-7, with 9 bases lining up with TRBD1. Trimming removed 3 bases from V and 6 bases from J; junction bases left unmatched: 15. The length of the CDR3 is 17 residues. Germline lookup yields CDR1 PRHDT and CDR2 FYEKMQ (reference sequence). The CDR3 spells CASSFTGTGIGGPEQYF. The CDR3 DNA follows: TGTGCCAGCAGCTTCACCGGGACAGGGATCGGAGGGCCCGAGCAGTACTTC.

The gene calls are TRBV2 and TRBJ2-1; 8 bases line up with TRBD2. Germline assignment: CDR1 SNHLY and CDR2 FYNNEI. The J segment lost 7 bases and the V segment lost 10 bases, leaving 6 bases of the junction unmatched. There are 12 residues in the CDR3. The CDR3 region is CATGRAGNEQFF. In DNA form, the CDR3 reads TGTGCCACCGGGAGGGCAGGTAATGAGCAGTTCTTC.

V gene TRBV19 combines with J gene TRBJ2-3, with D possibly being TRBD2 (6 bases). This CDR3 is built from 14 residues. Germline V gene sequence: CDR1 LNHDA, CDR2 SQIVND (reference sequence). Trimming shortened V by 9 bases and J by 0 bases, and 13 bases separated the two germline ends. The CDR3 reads CASRRAGSTDTQYF. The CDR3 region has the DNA TGTGCCAGCCGGAGGGCGGGGAGCACAGATACGCAGTATTTT. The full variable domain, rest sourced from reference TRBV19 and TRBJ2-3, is DGGITQSPKYLFRKEGQNVTLSCEQNLNHDAMYWYRQDPGQGLRLIYYSQIVNDFQKGDIAEGYSVSREKKESFPLTVTSAQKNPTAFYLCASRRAGSTDTQYFGPGTRLTVL.

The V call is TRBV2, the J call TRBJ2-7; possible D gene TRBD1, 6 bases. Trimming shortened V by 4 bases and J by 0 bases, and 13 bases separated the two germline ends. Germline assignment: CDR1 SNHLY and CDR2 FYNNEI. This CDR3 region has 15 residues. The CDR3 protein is CASSGDTTPSYEQYF. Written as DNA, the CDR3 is TGTGCCAGCAGTGGGGACACGACCCCCTCCTACGAGCAGTACTTC.

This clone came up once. In DNA form, the CDR3 reads TGTGCCAGCAGCTTAGTATTCAATGAGCAGTTCTTC. This encodes CASSLVFNEQFF. The rearrangement joins TRBV7-9 to TRBJ2-1; unclear D gene. Deletions cut 1 base from V and 6 bases from J, with 4 bases between. The CDR3 spans 12 residues. Looked up from germline, CDR1 is SEHNR and CDR2 is FQNEAQ (reference sequence).

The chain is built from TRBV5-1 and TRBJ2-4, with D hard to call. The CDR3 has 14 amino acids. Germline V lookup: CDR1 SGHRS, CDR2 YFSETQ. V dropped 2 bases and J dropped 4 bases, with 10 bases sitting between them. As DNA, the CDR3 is TGCGCCAGCAGCTTCAGTAACGTGAAAAACATTCAGTACTTC. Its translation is CASSFSNVKNIQYF.

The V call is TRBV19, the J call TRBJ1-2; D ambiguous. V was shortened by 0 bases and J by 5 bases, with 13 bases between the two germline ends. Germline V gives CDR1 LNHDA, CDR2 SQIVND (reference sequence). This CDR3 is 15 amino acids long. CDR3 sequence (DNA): TGTGCCAGTAGTATAGAACGCGGGAGAGGGTATGGCTACACCTTC. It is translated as CASSIERGRGYGYTF.

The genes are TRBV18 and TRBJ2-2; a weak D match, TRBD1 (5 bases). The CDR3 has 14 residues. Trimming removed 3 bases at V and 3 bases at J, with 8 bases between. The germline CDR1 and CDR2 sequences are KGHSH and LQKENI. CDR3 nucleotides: TGTGCCAGCTCACCTGTAGGGGACACCGGGGAGCTGTTTTTT. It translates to CASSPVGDTGELFF.

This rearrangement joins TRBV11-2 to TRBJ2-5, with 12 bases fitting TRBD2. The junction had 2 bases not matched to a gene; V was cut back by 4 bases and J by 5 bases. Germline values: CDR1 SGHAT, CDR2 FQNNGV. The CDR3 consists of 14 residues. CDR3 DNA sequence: TGTGCCAGCAGCTCGACTAGCGGGAGTGAGACCCAGTACTTC. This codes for CASSSTSGSETQYF.

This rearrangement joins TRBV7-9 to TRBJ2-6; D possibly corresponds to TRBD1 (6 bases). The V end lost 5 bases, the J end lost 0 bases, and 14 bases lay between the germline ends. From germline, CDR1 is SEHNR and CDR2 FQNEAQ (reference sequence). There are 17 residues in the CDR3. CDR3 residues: CASSPDTGISGANVLTF. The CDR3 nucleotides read TGTGCCAGCAGCCCCGACACAGGGATCTCTGGGGCCAACGTCCTGACTTTC.

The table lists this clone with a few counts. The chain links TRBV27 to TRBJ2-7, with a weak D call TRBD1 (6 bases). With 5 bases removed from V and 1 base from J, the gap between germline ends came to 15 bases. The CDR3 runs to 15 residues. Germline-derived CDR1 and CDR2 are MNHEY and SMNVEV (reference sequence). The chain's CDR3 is CASSPGQLGSYEQYF. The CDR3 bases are TGTGCCAGCAGTCCCGGACAGCTGGGATCCTACGAGCAGTACTTC.